Each of the 27 T cell receptor beta chains below was sequenced from the same sample in a study of T cell responses to AZD1222 COVID-19 vaccine. Some clones are missing from TCRdb's copy, which holds only in-frame ones; the method was immunoSEQ multiplex PCR. There are around 99,000 clones in the sample; over 80% occur only once, and 6% to 8% lies in the top ten. The sequenced sample was peripheral blood, obtained on day 0 of AZD1222 vaccination. The receptors stem from an adult in good health.

The CDR3 sequence is CASTHGDRDTGELFF. The CDR3 DNA sequence: TGTGCCAGTACCCACGGGGACAGGGACACCGGGGAGCTGTTTTTT. The chain links TRBV19 to TRBJ2-2; 9 bases fit TRBD1. The V segment lost 7 bases and the J segment 3 bases; nucleotides outside the gene matches: 6. Germline-derived CDR1 and CDR2 are LNHDA and SQIVND (reference sequence). This CDR3 spans 15 amino acids.

The genes are TRBV2 and TRBJ2-3, with 9 bases lining up with TRBD1. Losses at the gene ends were 0 bases for V and 4 bases for J; bases not matched to a gene: 5. CDR3 size: 16 residues. CDR1 is SNHLY, CDR2 FYNNEI, per germline. The CDR3 bases are TGTGCCAGCAGTGAAGCGTTGGGACAGGGTTCAGATACGCAGTATTTT. Residues: CASSEALGQGSDTQYF.

The CDR3 DNA is TGTGCCAGCAGCCCTAGTGGACACGTAAATAATTCACCCCTCCACTTT. Translating gives CASSPSGHVNNSPLHF. V and J are TRBV7-2 and TRBJ1-6; possibly TRBD1 for D (5 bases). The CDR3 has 16 amino acids. Per germline, CDR1 SGHTA and CDR2 FQGNSA. With 5 bases removed from V and 5 bases from J, the gap between germline ends came to 16 bases.

The chain is built from TRBV15 and TRBJ1-4; D possibly corresponds to TRBD1 (5 bases). This CDR3 has 14 residues. Trimming cost V 6 bases and J 5 bases, with 13 bases left between them. Germline V lookup: CDR1 LNHNV, CDR2 YYDKDF (reference sequence). CDR3 in DNA: TGTGCCACCAGGAAGGGGAGGGAAAATGAAAAACTGTTTTTT. Its translation is CATRKGRENEKLFF. The whole variable domain, remainder taken from reference TRBV15 and TRBJ1-4, is DAMVIQNPRYQVTQFGKPVTLSCSQTLNHNVMYWYQQKSSQAPKLLFHYYDKDFNNEADTPDNFQSRRPNTSFCFLDIRSPGLGDTAMYLCATRKGRENEKLFFGSGTQLSVL.

The chain uses TRBV30 and TRBJ2-2; D unclear. V lost 2 bases to trimming and J lost 1 base, with 8 bases between them. The CDR3 consists of 14 residues. Germline values: CDR1 GTSNPN, CDR2 SVGIG (reference sequence). CDR3 DNA sequence: TGTGCCTGGAGTCTCGCGAGGAACACCGGGGAGCTGTTTTTT. Its protein product is CAWSLARNTGELFF.

This clone was observed a few times. The chain links TRBV5-4 to TRBJ2-2; D is unclear. Trimming pared 4 bases from V and 1 base from J, leaving 8 bases between. CDR1 and CDR2 (germline): SGHNT, YYREEE (reference sequence). This CDR3 is 14 amino acids long. The CDR3 region is CASSNGRNTGELFF. The CDR3 DNA sequence: TGTGCCAGCAGCAACGGCCGGAACACCGGGGAGCTGTTTTTT. Combining the CDR3 with reference TRBV5-4 and TRBJ2-2 gives the whole variable domain ETGVTQSPTHLIKTRGQQVTLRCSSQSGHNTVSWYQQALGQGPQFIFQYYREEENGRGNFPPRFSGLQFPNYSSELNVNALELDDSALYLCASSNGRNTGELFFGEGSRLTVL.

The chain is built from TRBV3-1 (or the pseudogene TRBV3-2) and TRBJ2-7, with 9 bases matching TRBD2. V trimming: 1 base; J trimming: 0 bases; junction bases outside the gene matches: 7. Germline CDR1 reads LGHDT; CDR2 reads YNNKEL (reference sequence). The CDR3 loop spans 17 amino acids. CDR3 protein: CASSQASGTSTSYEQYF. As DNA, the CDR3 is TGTGCCAGCAGCCAAGCCTCCGGGACTAGCACCTCCTACGAGCAGTACTTC.

The V and J genes are TRBV7-9 and TRBJ2-3, with TRBD2 matching 12 bases. V shed 11 bases and J 2 bases; nucleotides not matched to a gene: 5. The CDR3 spans 14 residues. The V gene's germline CDR1 is SEHNR and CDR2 FQNEAQ (reference sequence). In DNA, the CDR3 is TGTGCCGGTAGGACTAGCGGGGACACAGATACGCAGTATTTT. This codes for CAGRTSGDTDTQYF.

This sequence joins TRBV27 and TRBJ1-5; no clear D. The CDR3 spans 14 residues. V was shortened by 1 base and J by 4 bases, with 8 bases between the two germline ends. Per the germline V gene, CDR1 is MNHEY and CDR2 is SMNVEV (reference sequence). Here the CDR3 DNA reads TGTGCCAGCAGTTTATGGGGTAGGAATCAGCCCCAGCATTTT. As protein: CASSLWGRNQPQHF.

The chain uses TRBV5-1 and TRBJ1-3, with D possibly matching TRBD1 (5 bases). Trimming took 4 bases from V and 6 from J, leaving 11 bases between them. CDR1 is SGHRS, CDR2 YFSETQ, per germline. The CDR3 consists of 13 residues. The CDR3 region has the DNA TGCGCCAGCAGCCCGGGGCCTGAAAACACCATATATTTT. The encoded protein is CASSPGPENTIYF.

The CDR3 here is CASSPAGGNTIYF. The CDR3 region has the DNA TGCGCCAGCAGCCCGGCCGGGGGAAACACCATATATTTT. The V and J genes are TRBV5-1 and TRBJ1-3; unclear D gene. Deletions cut 4 bases from V and 4 bases from J, with 9 bases between. CDR1 and CDR2 (germline): SGHRS, YFSETQ. This CDR3 spans 13 amino acids.

The table lists this clone with a count of one. The rearrangement links TRBV21-1 to TRBJ1-2; the table's D call, TRBD1, has no DNA check behind it. TRBV21-1 is a pseudogene. The CDR3 runs to 16 residues. The CDR3 region has the DNA TGTGCCAGCGGACGAAATTCCGGACAGGGCCTGTTCCGGTACACCTTC. Amino acids: CASGRNSGQGLFRYTF.

V usage is TRBV6-2 or TRBV6-3 and J usage is TRBJ1-5; D may be TRBD1 (5 bases). This CDR3 is built from 17 residues. V was trimmed by 0 bases and J by 4 bases, leaving 16 bases between them. Germline CDR1 is MNHEY and CDR2 is SVGEGT. CDR3 residues: CASSYSPGSIRNQPQHF. The DNA for the CDR3 is TGTGCCAGCAGTTACTCTCCAGGGTCCATTCGTAATCAGCCCCAGCATTTT.

The CDR3 is CASSPGALSRREQFF. The CDR3 DNA reads TGTGCCAGCAGCCCGGGGGCCCTCTCAAGACGGGAGCAGTTCTTC. The chain has TRBV7-3 and TRBJ2-1, with D possibly being TRBD1 or TRBD2 (6 bases each). The CDR3 sequence is 15 residues long. Germline CDR1 and CDR2: SGHTA and FQGTGA. The V gene lost 5 bases and the J gene lost 10 bases, with 21 bases spanning the gap.

The chain uses TRBV7-2 and TRBJ2-5; D may match TRBD1 or TRBD2 (6 bases each). Trimming left V 8 bases short and J 3 bases short, with 10 bases between. The CDR3 length is 12 residues. Germline V CDR1 and CDR2: SGHTA, FQGNSA. DNA of the CDR3: TGTGCCAGCGGGGGGCGGGAAGAGACCCAGTACTTC. Residues: CASGGREETQYF.

CDR3: CASSSGDRGFTEAFF. In nucleotides, the CDR3 is TGTGCCAGCAGCTCCGGGGACAGGGGGTTCACTGAAGCTTTCTTT. V usage is TRBV9 and J usage is TRBJ1-1, with 11 bases lining up with TRBD1. V trimming: 4 bases; J trimming: 4 bases; junction bases outside the gene matches: 6. CDR3 size: 15 residues. CDR1 and CDR2 from the germline V gene are SGDLS and YYNGEE.

The J gene is TRBJ2-7, the V gene TRBV5-4; no firm D call. CDR3 length: 13 amino acids. Trimming pared 4 bases from V and 9 bases from J, leaving 17 bases between. Per germline, CDR1 SGHNT and CDR2 YYREEE (reference sequence). The CDR3 here is CASSPMGEHGQYF. DNA of the CDR3: TGTGCCAGCAGCCCGATGGGTGAGCACGGGCAGTACTTC.

The chain uses TRBV7-9 and TRBJ1-5, with D possibly matching TRBD1 (5 bases). The V end lost 5 bases, the J end lost 3 bases, and 8 bases lay between the germline ends. The CDR3 spans 13 residues. Germline-derived CDR1 and CDR2 are SEHNR and FQNEAQ (reference sequence). The CDR3 is CASSAGYNQPQHF. The CDR3 DNA sequence: TGTGCCAGCAGCGCAGGGTACAATCAGCCCCAGCATTTT.

The rearrangement uses TRBV9 and TRBJ2-2; D might be TRBD2 (6 bases). The CDR3 contains 14 residues. V lost 5 bases, J lost 0 bases, and 8 bases lay in between. The germline gives CDR1 SGDLS, CDR2 YYNGEE. CDR3 region: CASRGGTNTGELFF. The CDR3 bases are TGTGCCAGCAGGGGCGGGACGAACACCGGGGAGCTGTTTTTT. The complete variable domain, with remaining parts taken from reference TRBV9 and TRBJ2-2, reads DSGVTQTPKHLITATGQRVTLRCSPRSGDLSVYWYQQSLDQGLQFLIQYYNGEERAKGNILERFSAQQFPDLHSELNLSSLELGDSALYFCASRGGTNTGELFFGEGSRLTVL.

The chain joins TRBV7-2 to TRBJ1-2; TRBD1 might be the D (5 bases). The germline V gene has CDR1 SGHTA and CDR2 FQGNSA. V was shortened by 7 bases and J by 4 bases, with 13 bases between the two germline ends. This CDR3 has 13 residues. The CDR3 bases are TGTGCCAGCACCCCCCGGCAGGGCTATGGCTACACCTTC. This translates into CASTPRQGYGYTF.

The chain couples TRBV12-5 to TRBJ1-5, with D maybe TRBD1 (5 bases). V lost 4 bases to trimming and J lost 11 bases, with 15 bases between them. Germline CDR1 reads LGHNT; CDR2 reads FRNRAP. CDR3 length: 13 amino acids. The CDR3 is CASGSGSEVTQHF. In DNA form, the CDR3 reads TGTGCTAGTGGTTCAGGGTCGGAGGTGACCCAGCATTTT.

This sequence joins TRBV3-1 (or the pseudogene TRBV3-2) and TRBJ1-4, with D hard to call. Germline CDR1 and CDR2: LGHDT and YNNKEL (reference sequence). Trimming removed 3 bases from V and 7 bases from J, with 12 bases in between. The CDR3 contains 14 residues. CDR3 sequence reads: CASSQGPLGEKLFF. CDR3 bases: TGTGCCAGCAGCCAGGGTCCCTTGGGTGAAAAACTGTTTTTT.

The genes are TRBV5-1 and TRBJ2-3; TRBD2 might be the D (5 bases). Trimming cost V 0 bases and J 2 bases, with 10 bases left between them. This CDR3 has 15 residues. Germline assignment: CDR1 SGHRS and CDR2 YFSETQ. CDR3 DNA: TGCGCCAGCAGCTTGGGCGGACTCTTCACAGATACGCAGTATTTT. It translates to CASSLGGLFTDTQYF.

CDR3 sequence reads: CASSGALSDYGYTF. CDR3 bases: TGTGCCAGCTCGGGCGCCCTATCAGACTATGGCTACACCTTC. This chain links TRBV2 with TRBJ1-2; D gene uncertain. This CDR3 region has 14 residues. Per the germline V gene, CDR1 is SNHLY and CDR2 is FYNNEI. Trimming shortened V by 8 bases and J by 3 bases, and 16 bases separated the two germline ends. Together with reference TRBV2 and TRBJ1-2, the CDR3 gives the full variable domain: EPEVTQTPSHQVTQMGQEVILRCVPISNHLYFYWYRQILGQKVEFLVSFYNNEISEKSEIFDDQFSVERPDGSNFTLKIRSTKLEDSAMYFCASSGALSDYGYTFGSGTRLTVV.

The rearrangement joins TRBV7-9 to TRBJ1-1, with D unclear. The germline V and J ends were trimmed by 5 bases and 1 base, with 8 bases remaining between them. The germline gives CDR1 SEHNR, CDR2 FQNEAQ (reference sequence). This CDR3 has 13 amino acids. The CDR3 is CASSTDGNTEAFF. As DNA, the CDR3 is TGTGCCAGCAGCACCGACGGGAACACTGAAGCTTTCTTT.

This chain joins TRBV4-3 and TRBJ1-2, with D maybe TRBD1 (5 bases). CDR3 size: 15 residues. Trimming took off 4 bases at V and 3 bases at J, with 15 bases between the two ends. CDR1 and CDR2 from the germline V gene are LGHNA and YSLEER. CDR3 residues: CASSPGGYRYYGYTF. CDR3 nucleotide sequence: TGCGCCAGCAGCCCGGGGGGGTACAGGTACTATGGCTACACCTTC.

The V gene is TRBV3-1 (or the pseudogene TRBV3-2), the J gene TRBJ2-1, with 8 positions matching TRBD2. The V and J ends lost 2 bases and 7 bases, in that order; junction bases with no gene match: 7. In germline, CDR1 is LGHDT, CDR2 YNNKEL (reference sequence). This CDR3 is 15 amino acids long. The CDR3 sequence is CASSQLGAGENEQFF. CDR3 in DNA: TGTGCCAGCAGCCAATTGGGAGCGGGGGAAAATGAGCAGTTCTTC.